This TCR beta chain was observed in a study of OX40 agonist ivuxolimab in advanced cancers. TCRdb keeps only in-frame clones here, not all; method: immunoSEQ multiplex PCR. The repertoire holds over 65,000 clones, with over 75% as singletons. Germline CDR1 reads SGHTA; CDR2 reads FQGNSA. The CDR3 loop spans 14 amino acids. The V and J ends lost 5 bases and 6 bases, in that order; junction bases with no gene match: 7. The specimen comprised CD4+ or CD8+ T cells sorted from blood, sampled in a trial of the OX40 agonist ivuxolimab. This clonotype was sampled from an adult with an advanced solid tumor such as melanoma, head and neck, liver or kidney cancer. The V call is TRBV7-2, the J call TRBJ1-2; the match to TRBD1 covers 9 bases. The CDR3 here is CASSLQGAVHGYTF. CDR3 DNA sequence: TGTGCCAGCAGCCTACAGGGGGCTGTCCATGGCTACACCTTC.